This T cell receptor (beta chain) was captured by sequencing in a study of shared clonotypes between healthy human individuals. Details on this clone: The antigen remains undetermined.

TCRdb keeps only in-frame clones here, not all; method: immunoSEQ multiplex PCR. The data show around 2.5 million clones, 80% to 95% seen once. Study findings and constraints: In this cohort, only blood was sampled, and tissue repertoires likely differ.

Germline V gene data show CDR1 as SGHRS and CDR2 as YFSETQ. The CDR3 is 14 amino acids. The V gene end was trimmed by 1 base and the J gene end by 4 bases; junction bases not matched to a gene: 3. This TCR was sampled from a man between 18 and 35 years old in good health. Some clones in this sample may be carry-over from other donors' samples. Sequenced: naive CD4+ T cells from PBMCs. Subset denoted: CD45RA+ positively selected. The chain links TRBV5-1 to TRBJ1-1; 8 bases are shared with TRBD1. CDR3 residues: CASSLTGGSTEAFF. The CDR3 DNA reads as TGCGCCAGCAGCTTGACAGGGGGTAGCACTGAAGCTTTCTTT.